This TCR beta chain was recovered during a study of blood T cell repertoires in COVID-19. Study background: Italy, Spain and the United States were the sources of the convalescent and acute COVID-19 samples.

Germline CDR1 MNHEY, CDR2 SVGAGI. Between the trimmed V and J ends, which lost 2 bases and 5 bases, there was a span of 16 bases. The length of the CDR3 is 15 residues. Authors' processing steps: Scientists estimated how many nucleated cells there were by amplifying reference gene primers. Sequencing was performed with immunoSEQ multiplex PCR; in TCRdb, only in-frame clones are kept and a portion is missing. V and J calls and clone size come straight from that table; D and trimming were deduced from the DNA. The data hold about 210,000 clones, with roughly 86% observed a single time. Sequenced material: peripheral blood. The sequence was collected from a woman aged 40 to 49 with acute or convalescent COVID-19. The chain couples TRBV6-5 to TRBJ2-7, with TRBD1 as a possible D gene (5 bases). CDR3 residues: CASSYAQAGNDEQYF. CDR3 bases: TGTGCCAGCAGTTACGCCCAGGCAGGGAACGACGAGCAGTACTTC.